Following are 23 T cell receptor beta chains from one sample sequenced in a study of blood T cell repertoires in COVID-19. Clones were sequenced by immunoSEQ multiplex PCR, and TCRdb holds only the in-frame ones, with some missing. The data hold some 150,000 clones, with 84% observed a single time. Sequenced material: PBMCs or T cells enriched from blood (not recorded which). The receptors were sampled from a woman in her fifties or sixties who had been exposed to COVID-19.

This clone showed up just a few times. The chain recombines TRBV29-1 with TRBJ1-4, with TRBD1 matching over 7 bases. J was trimmed by 11 bases and V by 7 bases; bases with no gene match: 7. CDR3 length: 11 amino acids. CDR1 and CDR2 (germline): SQVTM, ANQGSEA. The DNA for the CDR3 is TGCAGCGCCCGAACAGGGGATAAACTGTTTTTT. Translation: CSARTGDKLFF.

CDR3 DNA: TGTGCCAGCAGTTACCGGAGGGGGAGCCGGCGGGCGGGAGAATACGAGCAGTACTTC. Translated: CASSYRRGSRRAGEYEQYF. V is TRBV6-2 or TRBV6-3 and J is TRBJ2-7; a weak D match, TRBD2 (7 bases). From germline, CDR1 is MNHEY and CDR2 SVGEGT. The V gene lost 2 bases and the J gene lost 4 bases, with 27 bases spanning the gap. CDR3 size: 19 residues.

J is TRBJ2-1 and V is TRBV3-1 (or the pseudogene TRBV3-2); TRBD1 aligns across 7 bases. CDR1 is LGHDT, CDR2 YNNKEL, per germline (reference sequence). This CDR3 is built from 14 residues. V lost 7 bases to trimming and J lost 7 bases; unmatched junction nucleotides: 10. In DNA form, the CDR3 reads TGTGCCAGCAAAGGGGGCCTCCTAGGAAATGAGCAGTTCTTC. This sequence encodes CASKGGLLGNEQFF.

The chain combines TRBV2 with TRBJ1-1; D may be TRBD1 (5 bases). The V end lost 3 bases, the J end lost 6 bases, and 11 bases lay between the germline ends. This CDR3 region has 13 residues. CDR1 is SNHLY and CDR2 is FYNNEI in the germline V gene. The CDR3 loop reads CASSDVGASEAFF. CDR3 DNA: TGTGCCAGCAGTGACGTAGGGGCCTCTGAAGCTTTCTTT.

The chain recombines TRBV5-5 with TRBJ1-3; possible D gene TRBD1, 6 bases. Germline assignment: CDR1 SGHKS and CDR2 YYEKEE (reference sequence). Trimming took off 2 bases at V and 0 bases at J, with 15 bases between the two ends. This CDR3 has 17 residues. The CDR3 DNA sequence: TGTGCCAGCAGCTTAATGGACAGACCCCTCTCTGGAAACACCATATATTTT. Amino acid sequence: CASSLMDRPLSGNTIYF. The full variable domain, rest sourced from reference TRBV5-5 and TRBJ1-3, is DAGVTQSPTHLIKTRGQQVTLRCSPISGHKSVSWYQQVLGQGPQFIFQYYEKEERGRGNFPDRFSARQFPNYSSELNVNALLLGDSALYLCASSLMDRPLSGNTIYFGEGSWLTVV.

The chain is built from TRBV19 and TRBJ2-3; TRBD1 matches 7 bases. The CDR3 extends over 16 amino acids. V was clipped by 5 bases and J by 3 bases; unmatched bases: 11. Germline V gene sequence: CDR1 LNHDA, CDR2 SQIVND (reference sequence). The CDR3 sequence: CASSAETGLGTDTQYF. CDR3 coding DNA: TGTGCCAGTAGTGCAGAGACAGGGCTGGGTACAGATACGCAGTATTTT.

This chain uses TRBV7-9 with TRBJ1-1; 8 bases are shared with TRBD1. Unmatched junction bases numbered 8, after V lost 6 bases and J lost 5 bases. The CDR3 has 14 amino acids. Germline assignment: CDR1 SEHNR and CDR2 FQNEAQ (reference sequence). The chain's CDR3 is CASSHGQGETEAFF. For the CDR3, the DNA is TGTGCCAGCAGTCACGGACAGGGCGAGACTGAAGCTTTCTTT.

This chain uses TRBV2 with TRBJ2-1, with a possible D match to TRBD1 (6 bases). The V end lost 7 bases, the J end lost 3 bases, and 13 bases lay between the germline ends. This CDR3 contains 14 residues. CDR1 and CDR2 (germline): SNHLY, FYNNEI. CDR3 nucleotides: TGTGCCAGCACCGGGACATCCGACTACAATGAGCAGTTCTTC. Its translation: CASTGTSDYNEQFF.

There are a few counts of this clone. This chain links TRBV9 with TRBJ2-1; 7 bases map to TRBD1. Trimming removed 2 bases from V and 6 bases from J; junction bases left unmatched: 8. Germline V gene lookup returns CDR1 SGDLS and CDR2 YYNGEE. CDR3 length: 15 amino acids. In DNA, the CDR3 is TGTGCCAGCAGCGTTCTAGACAGGGCCCTCAATGAGCAGTTCTTC. This gives the protein CASSVLDRALNEQFF.

The chain combines TRBV5-1 with TRBJ2-1; 8 nucleotides line up with TRBD2. Germline trimming cut 3 bases from V and 3 bases from J; bases unmatched to any gene: 5. This CDR3 comprises 15 residues. The germline CDR1 and CDR2 sequences are SGHRS and YFSETQ. CDR3 coding DNA: TGCGCCAGCAGCTATACACTAGCGGACTACAATGAGCAGTTCTTC. Translation gives CASSYTLADYNEQFF.

The genes are TRBV2 and TRBJ2-3; D is possibly TRBD2 (6 bases). The ends were cut back, 2 bases at V and 2 bases at J, with 14 bases in the middle. CDR1 is SNHLY, CDR2 FYNNEI, per germline. The CDR3 length is 16 residues. The CDR3 nucleotides are TGTGCCAGCAGTGAAAGCTGGGGACTGACCACAGATACGCAGTATTTT. Its protein is CASSESWGLTTDTQYF.

V usage is TRBV27 and J usage is TRBJ2-7; tentatively, D is TRBD1 (6 bases). Germline V gene sequence: CDR1 MNHEY, CDR2 SMNVEV (reference sequence). Between the trimmed V and J ends, which lost 6 bases and 0 bases, there was a span of 15 bases. The CDR3 totals 15 residues. The CDR3 here is CASSPRQESSYEQYF. The DNA of the CDR3 is TGTGCCAGCAGCCCCCGACAGGAGAGCTCCTACGAGCAGTACTTC.

V usage is TRBV5-1 and J usage is TRBJ1-1, with D possibly matching TRBD1 (6 bases). The CDR3 contains 14 residues. V was clipped by 3 bases and J by 1 base, with 10 bases between them. Per germline, CDR1 SGHRS and CDR2 YFSETQ. CDR3 DNA sequence: TGCGCCAGCAGCTCACAGGGAGCGAACACTGAAGCTTTCTTT. Translated: CASSSQGANTEAFF.

V usage is TRBV28 and J usage is TRBJ2-2; D might be TRBD1 (5 bases). The CDR3 covers 15 residues. Germline CDR1 MDHEN, CDR2 SYDVKM. V was pared by 5 bases and J by 4 bases, with 14 bases between. The DNA for the CDR3 is TGTGCCAGCAGTCTCCCAGGGTTAGGCACCGGGGAGCTGTTTTTT. Translated: CASSLPGLGTGELFF. The full variable domain, its missing parts supplied by reference TRBV28 and TRBJ2-2, is DVKVTQSSRYLVKRTGEKVFLECVQDMDHENMFWYRQDPGLGLRLIYFSYDVKMKEKGDIPEGYSVSREKKERFSLILESASTNQTSMYLCASSLPGLGTGELFFGEGSRLTVL.

The chain combines TRBV5-5 with TRBJ1-1; D is unclear. V lost 2 bases and J lost 5, with 25 bases in between. Germline loops: CDR1 SGHKS, CDR2 YYEKEE (reference sequence). CDR3 length equals 18 residues. Written as DNA, the CDR3 is TGTGCCAGCAGCTTTCGCCGACAACCGGGATTGTCGGGAACTGAAGCTTTCTTT. This codes for CASSFRRQPGLSGTEAFF.

The chain has TRBV19 and TRBJ1-5; D may be TRBD1 (5 bases). Germline V lookup: CDR1 LNHDA, CDR2 SQIVND (reference sequence). The CDR3 has 14 residues. Trimming stripped 3 bases from V and 4 bases from J, with 10 bases between. The CDR3 loop is CASSMAGNNQPQHF. As DNA, the CDR3 is TGTGCCAGTAGTATGGCAGGGAATAATCAGCCCCAGCATTTT.

V and J are TRBV29-1 and TRBJ2-7; D may be TRBD1 (6 bases). V lost 7 bases to trimming and J lost 2 bases, with 18 bases between them. The CDR3 extends over 14 amino acids. Germline CDR1 reads SQVTM; CDR2 reads ANQGSEA. CDR3 protein: CSADITGHTYEQYF. The CDR3 DNA follows: TGCAGCGCCGATATAACAGGGCATACCTACGAGCAGTACTTC.

This clone was counted a few times. This chain links TRBV11-2 with TRBJ2-5, with TRBD2 identical over 13 bases. Trimming removed 4 bases from V and 2 bases from J; junction bases left unmatched: 7. Germline V CDR1 and CDR2: SGHAT, FQNNGV. The CDR3 contains 17 residues. CDR3 sequence reads: CASSSRTSGGEQETQYF. The CDR3 DNA reads as TGTGCCAGCAGCTCCCGGACTAGCGGGGGAGAACAAGAGACCCAGTACTTC.

This chain links TRBV7-8 with TRBJ2-7; 8 nucleotides line up with TRBD1. CDR3 length: 16 amino acids. In germline, CDR1 is SGHVS, CDR2 FQNEAQ. V lost 6 bases, J lost 4 bases, and 14 bases stayed unmatched. CDR3 coding DNA: TGTGCCAGCAGATTAATTGGACAGGGCGGAGGATACGAGCAGTACTTC. It yields the protein CASRLIGQGGGYEQYF.

V is TRBV4-1 and J is TRBJ2-7; 8 bases are a match to TRBD2. Trimming at V came to 4 bases and at J to 0 bases, leaving 11 bases not matched to a gene. CDR1 is MGHRA and CDR2 is YSYEKL in the germline V gene. CDR3 size: 17 residues. Written as DNA, the CDR3 is TGCGCCAGCAGCCGCACGGGGGGGGCGCTTCTCTCCTACGAGCAGTACTTC. Its protein is CASSRTGGALLSYEQYF.

The V and J genes are TRBV6-5 and TRBJ1-1, with D perhaps matching TRBD1 (6 bases). In germline, CDR1 is MNHEY, CDR2 SVGAGI. V lost 4 bases to trimming and J lost 5 bases, with 14 bases between them. CDR3 size: 14 residues. CDR3 in DNA: TGTGCCAGCAGTTTCCACAGGGAGGGTACTGAAGCTTTCTTT. Residues: CASSFHREGTEAFF.

This rearrangement joins TRBV5-3 to TRBJ2-4, with D perhaps matching TRBD2 (5 bases). TRBV5-3 is reported as an ORF; its role is uncertain. The V end lost 5 bases, the J end lost 2 bases, and 14 bases lay between the germline ends. The CDR3 has 15 amino acids. CDR3 bases: TGTGCCAGAAGTTCCCCCGGACTCTCCAAAAACATTCAGTACTTC. Protein: CARSSPGLSKNIQYF.

The chain employs TRBV5-1 and TRBJ2-5; D might be TRBD1 (5 bases). Trimming took 4 bases from V and 0 from J, leaving 10 bases between them. CDR3 size: 14 residues. The V gene's germline CDR1 is SGHRS and CDR2 YFSETQ. The CDR3 DNA sequence: TGCGCCAGCAGCAGAGCAGGGAACCAAGAGACCCAGTACTTC. Translating it yields CASSRAGNQETQYF.